This T cell receptor beta chain appears in the sequencing data of a study of T cells in Graves' hyperthyroidism and ophthalmopathy. Germline CDR1 DFQATT, CDR2 SNEGSKA (reference sequence). The V gene lost 3 bases and the J gene lost 4 bases, with 16 bases spanning the gap. The CDR3 totals 14 residues. Whole-study results and caveats: Most thyroid clonotypes with frequency above 0.001 were detected in blood. Separation of ophthalmopathy from stable hyperthyroidism was achieved by a 13 V-J model.

Subjects with ophthalmopathy showed a Clinical Activity Score no lower than 3, a NOSPECS grade no lower than 4, and a duration shorter than 3 months. Uncontrolled infections, other autoimmune diseases, pregnancy or lactation led to exclusion of patients. For this clonotype: Its antigen remains unidentified.

Researchers amplified the TCR beta CDR3 regions from RNA transcripts. In the first-round RT-PCR of the TCR CDR3, the HTBI primer set was used. Using its own MiXCR run on the multiplex PCR reads, TCRdb lists one record per CDR3 protein. The sample holds 530,000 or so distinct CDR3 sequences, roughly 25% seen once. The material sequenced was blood. The clonotype originates from a woman younger than 45 with Graves' ophthalmopathy. The J gene is TRBJ2-7, the V gene TRBV20-1, with unresolved D. The CDR3 here is CSASGLSGDYEQYF. CDR3 coding DNA: TGCAGTGCTAGTGGTCTGTCTGGCGATTACGAGCAGTACTTC.